This T cell receptor beta chain stems from a study of blood T cell repertoires in COVID-19. Study-level background: There were acute and convalescent COVID-19 samples, and they came from the United States, Italy and Spain.

TCRdb's table, derived via immunoSEQ multiplex PCR, lists solely in-frame clones and lacks some. The table records roughly 260,000 clones, 70% to 90% of them present only once. What was sequenced was peripheral blood. This TCR derives from a woman in her 40s with acute or convalescent COVID-19.

The CDR3 DNA is TGTGCCAGCAGCTTAGGCGGGGGTAGAACTCAGCCCCAGCATTTT. It codes for CASSLGGGRTQPQHF. The rearrangement joins TRBV13 to TRBJ1-5; TRBD1 might be the D (5 bases). Germline CDR1 PRHDT, CDR2 FYEKMQ (reference sequence). V was shortened by 0 bases and J by 6 bases, with 12 bases between the two germline ends. This CDR3 has 15 amino acids.